Listed here are 28 T cell receptor beta chains from one sample, sequenced in a study of blood T cell repertoires in COVID-19. Only in-frame clones appear in the TCRdb table, and some are missing; sequencing was by immunoSEQ multiplex PCR. This sample has nearly 65,000 clones, with roughly 80% found just once. Sequencing was performed on peripheral blood. The receptors stem from a human donor in a cohort sampled during active COVID-19.

This clone has a handful of counts. V is TRBV6-5 and J is TRBJ2-1; D remains unclear. V lost 7 bases and J lost 3, with 10 bases in between. The CDR3 runs 13 residues. CDR1 and CDR2 from the germline V gene are MNHEY and SVGAGI. In nucleotides, the CDR3 is TGTGCCAGCATTTCCCGACTCTACAATGAGCAGTTCTTC. This sequence encodes CASISRLYNEQFF.

V usage is TRBV28 and J usage is TRBJ1-4, with D tentatively TRBD1 (5 bases). The CDR3 has 15 residues. V lost 6 bases and J 4 bases, leaving 15 bases between the germline ends. CDR1 is MDHEN, CDR2 SYDVKM, per germline. The CDR3 bases are TGTGCCAGCAGCTCATCAGGGCTAGATAATGAAAAACTGTTTTTT. As protein: CASSSSGLDNEKLFF.

The chain combines TRBV5-1 with TRBJ2-5; TRBD1 is a possible D gene (6 bases). Per germline, CDR1 SGHRS and CDR2 YFSETQ. This CDR3 is 13 amino acids long. Trimming removed 7 bases at V and 0 bases at J, with 10 bases between. CDR3 region: CASRGTNQETQYF. In nucleotides, the CDR3 is TGCGCCAGCCGAGGGACAAACCAAGAGACCCAGTACTTC.

This chain uses TRBV11-2 with TRBJ2-7; D is perhaps TRBD1 (5 bases). The CDR3 extends over 15 amino acids. CDR1 SGHAT and CDR2 FQNNGV come from the germline V gene. The germline V and J ends were trimmed by 5 bases and 0 bases, with 14 bases remaining between them. The DNA of the CDR3 is TGTGCCAGCAGCCCGGCGAACAGGTACTCCTACGAGCAGTACTTC. Its protein is CASSPANRYSYEQYF.

The rearrangement joins TRBV6-6 to TRBJ2-3; the D gene is possibly TRBD2 (5 bases). The CDR3 covers 14 residues. V shed 6 bases and J shed 2 bases, with 12 bases lying between them. Germline-derived CDR1 and CDR2 are MNHNY and SVGAGI (reference sequence). The DNA for the CDR3 is TGTGCCAGCAGAGATCTCGGGGACACAGATACGCAGTATTTT. Amino acids: CASRDLGDTDTQYF.

V gene TRBV19 combines with J gene TRBJ2-1; the D gene is possibly TRBD1 (6 bases). There are 12 residues in the CDR3. In germline, CDR1 is LNHDA, CDR2 SQIVND (reference sequence). Deletions cut 5 bases from V and 8 bases from J, with 10 bases between. DNA of the CDR3: TGTGCCAGTAGTGAACAGGGCTATGAGCAGTTCTTC. It encodes CASSEQGYEQFF.

This clone appeared once. This sequence joins TRBV9 and TRBJ2-1, with 8 bases aligning to TRBD2. The germline gives CDR1 SGDLS, CDR2 YYNGEE. CDR3 length: 16 residues. Unmatched junction bases numbered 8, after V lost 4 bases and J lost 2 bases. CDR3 protein: CASSPRTGGAYNEQFF. CDR3 in DNA: TGTGCCAGCAGCCCCAGAACCGGGGGGGCCTACAATGAGCAGTTCTTC.

The gene calls are TRBV7-9 and TRBJ2-7, with TRBD1 matching 7 bases. The V gene end was trimmed by 5 bases and the J gene end by 3 bases; junction bases not matched to a gene: 7. Germline V gives CDR1 SEHNR, CDR2 FQNEAQ (reference sequence). The CDR3 extends over 14 amino acids. CDR3 amino acids: CASSAPGQNYEQYF. CDR3 DNA sequence: TGTGCCAGCAGCGCTCCGGGACAGAACTACGAGCAGTACTTC.

This chain uses TRBV6-5 with TRBJ2-7, with D possibly TRBD1 on 5 matching bases. The germline V gene has CDR1 MNHEY and CDR2 SVGAGI. Trimming shortened V by 10 bases and J by 5 bases, and 18 bases separated the two germline ends. This CDR3 has 13 residues. CDR3 nucleotide sequence: TGTGCCACCTCAGGGCAAATGAACAACGAGCAGTACTTC. It codes for CATSGQMNNEQYF.

The genes are TRBV2 and TRBJ1-5, with 7 bases that match TRBD1. CDR3 length equals 15 residues. Per germline, CDR1 SNHLY and CDR2 FYNNEI. Trimming at V came to 6 bases and at J to 1 base, leaving 6 bases not matched to a gene. The CDR3 DNA reads as TGTGCCAGCAGGGACAGGCTACTCAGCAATCAGCCCCAGCATTTT. Translated, it gives CASRDRLLSNQPQHF.

DNA for the CDR3: TGTGCCAGTCAACAGTATAGCAATCAGCCCCAGCATTTT. Protein product: CASQQYSNQPQHF. The rearrangement joins TRBV19 to TRBJ1-5, with D unresolved. Germline CDR1 is LNHDA and CDR2 is SQIVND (reference sequence). The CDR3 loop spans 13 amino acids. The V end lost 8 bases, the J end lost 0 bases, and 8 bases lay between the germline ends.

The V call is TRBV5-1, the J call TRBJ1-2; TRBD1 matches 9 bases. This CDR3 spans 14 amino acids. Germline CDR1 is SGHRS and CDR2 is YFSETQ. Unmatched junction bases numbered 5, after V lost 0 bases and J lost 8 bases. For the CDR3, the DNA is TGCGCCAGCAGCTTGGGGGGACAGGGTGAAGGCTACACCTTC. Its protein is CASSLGGQGEGYTF.

This rearrangement joins TRBV28 to TRBJ2-7, with 13 nucleotides matching TRBD2. This CDR3 region has 16 residues. Unmatched junction bases numbered 9, after V lost 5 bases and J lost 5 bases. Germline V gene lookup returns CDR1 MDHEN and CDR2 SYDVKM. The CDR3 loop reads CASSTRTSGRFNEQYF. CDR3 nucleotides: TGTGCCAGCAGTACCCGGACTAGCGGGAGATTTAACGAGCAGTACTTC.

The chain carries TRBV7-2 and TRBJ1-2; D call uncertain. This CDR3 is built from 13 residues. Trimming stripped 5 bases from V and 2 bases from J, with 9 bases between. In germline, CDR1 is SGHTA, CDR2 FQGNSA. Here the CDR3 DNA reads TGTGCCAGCAGCCGCCGGGAGAACTATGGCTACACCTTC. As protein: CASSRRENYGYTF.

This chain joins TRBV7-2 and TRBJ2-7; a weak D match, TRBD2 (5 bases). CDR1 is SGHTA and CDR2 is FQGNSA in the germline V gene. The CDR3 has 15 residues. V gave up 3 bases and J gave up 3 bases, with 15 bases separating them. The CDR3 sequence is CASSFAPGIGYEQYF. CDR3 coding DNA: TGTGCCAGCAGCTTCGCCCCGGGGATCGGCTACGAGCAGTACTTC.

CDR3 sequence reads: CSVALGENIQYF. The CDR3 DNA reads as TGCAGCGTTGCATTAGGGGAAAACATTCAGTACTTC. V gene TRBV29-1 combines with J gene TRBJ2-4; D may be TRBD1 (5 bases). The CDR3 sequence is 12 residues long. From germline, CDR1 is SQVTM and CDR2 ANQGSEA. V shed 4 bases and J shed 5 bases, with 9 bases lying between them.

The chain joins TRBV7-2 to TRBJ2-5; 8 positions agree with TRBD1. Germline CDR1 SGHTA, CDR2 FQGNSA. The CDR3 loop spans 14 amino acids. The V gene end was trimmed by 5 bases and the J gene end by 4 bases; junction bases not matched to a gene: 6. CDR3 nucleotide sequence: TGTGCCAGCAGCCTGGCAGGGGGCGCAGAGACCCAGTACTTC. Translating gives CASSLAGGAETQYF. Full variable domain (missing parts from reference TRBV7-2 and TRBJ2-5): GAGVSQSPSNKVTEKGKDVELRCDPISGHTALYWYRQSLGQGLEFLIYFQGNSAPDKSGLPSDRFSAERTGGSVSTLTIQRTQQEDSAVYLCASSLAGGAETQYFGPGTRLLVL.

This clone was counted a few times. This chain uses TRBV20-1 with TRBJ2-5, with a weak D call TRBD2 (5 bases). In germline, CDR1 is DFQATT, CDR2 SNEGSKA (reference sequence). Trimming took 3 bases from V and 3 from J, leaving 11 bases between them. This CDR3 spans 13 amino acids. As DNA, the CDR3 is TGCAGTGCTAGTGAGGACTTTAAAGAGACCCAGTACTTC. Translated, it gives CSASEDFKETQYF.

The count of this clone is one. The V gene is TRBV3-1 (or the pseudogene TRBV3-2), the J gene TRBJ2-7; D perhaps matches TRBD2 (6 bases). CDR1 is LGHDT and CDR2 is YNNKEL in the germline V gene (reference sequence). The V end lost 0 bases, the J end lost 6 bases, and 12 bases lay between the germline ends. The CDR3 is 14 amino acids. Here the CDR3 reads CASSQDQGLREQYF. As DNA, the CDR3 is TGTGCCAGCAGCCAAGACCAGGGACTCCGCGAGCAGTACTTC.

V usage is TRBV4-2 and J usage is TRBJ2-5, with TRBD2 identical over 12 bases. The germline CDR1 and CDR2 sequences are LGHNA and YNFKEQ. This CDR3 is 16 amino acids long. With 7 bases clipped from V and 5 bases from J, the junction kept 11 bases outside the gene matches. CDR3 amino acids: CASTPTSGSVGETQYF. In nucleotides, the CDR3 is TGTGCCAGCACCCCGACTAGCGGGAGTGTCGGTGAGACCCAGTACTTC.

J is TRBJ1-6 and V is TRBV30, with 10 bases identical to TRBD1. Trimming cost V 3 bases and J 6 bases; bases outside gene matches: 2. The germline gives CDR1 GTSNPN, CDR2 SVGIG (reference sequence). The CDR3 sequence is 14 residues long. Here the CDR3 DNA reads TGTGCCTGGAGGGACAGGGGGTCTAATTCACCCCTCCACTTT. Amino acids: CAWRDRGSNSPLHF.

The chain employs TRBV7-9 and TRBJ2-7; TRBD2 might be the D (5 bases). V lost 5 bases and J 4 bases, leaving 9 bases between the germline ends. Germline CDR1 reads SEHNR; CDR2 reads FQNEAQ (reference sequence). The CDR3 length is 12 residues. CDR3 in DNA: TGTGCCAGCAGCGGACTGATTTACGAGCAGTACTTC. It yields the protein CASSGLIYEQYF.

This rearrangement joins TRBV27 to TRBJ2-3; 8 bases fit TRBD2. This CDR3 comprises 14 residues. V lost 7 bases and J lost 0; bases outside the gene matches: 3. Germline loops: CDR1 MNHEY, CDR2 SMNVEV (reference sequence). Here the CDR3 reads CASKTSGSTDTQYF. The CDR3 DNA follows: TGTGCCAGCAAAACTAGCGGAAGCACAGATACGCAGTATTTT.

V is TRBV11-2 and J is TRBJ2-3; 9 bases are a match to TRBD1. This CDR3 has 15 amino acids. Per the germline V gene, CDR1 is SGHAT and CDR2 is FQNNGV. V trimming: 5 bases; J trimming: 2 bases; junction bases outside the gene matches: 5. CDR3 protein: CASSGQGINTDTQYF. In DNA, the CDR3 is TGTGCCAGCAGCGGACAGGGGATAAACACAGATACGCAGTATTTT.

The chain carries TRBV6-5 and TRBJ1-5; a weak D match, TRBD1 (5 bases). Germline CDR1 is MNHEY and CDR2 is SVGAGI. This CDR3 has 13 amino acids. V was trimmed by 6 bases and J by 0 bases, leaving 6 bases between them. The DNA for the CDR3 is TGTGCCAGCAGCGACAGTAGCAATCAGCCCCAGCATTTT. Translating it yields CASSDSSNQPQHF.

The gene calls are TRBV10-3 and TRBJ2-7; possibly TRBD1 for D (6 bases). This CDR3 is built from 12 residues. The V gene's germline CDR1 is ENHRY and CDR2 SYGVKD. V was cut by 11 bases and J by 6 bases, with 17 bases left in between. CDR3 region: CASEAGVGEQYF. The CDR3 region has the DNA TGTGCCTCCGAGGCAGGGGTAGGCGAGCAGTACTTC.

This clone was recorded once. This chain connects TRBV15 to TRBJ2-1, with no clear D. The CDR3 loop spans 14 amino acids. V lost 6 bases and J 0 bases, leaving 9 bases between the germline ends. Germline loops: CDR1 LNHNV, CDR2 YYDKDF (reference sequence). The CDR3 sequence is CATRDRGSYNEQFF. The DNA for the CDR3 is TGTGCCACCAGGGATCGCGGCTCCTACAATGAGCAGTTCTTC.

The chain has TRBV6-5 and TRBJ1-6, with unresolved D. The CDR3 spans 13 residues. CDR1 and CDR2 from the germline V gene are MNHEY and SVGAGI. Trimming left V 2 bases short and J 9 bases short, with 8 bases between. CDR3 bases: TGTGCCAGCAGTTACGAGGGAGGTTCACCCCTCCACTTT. Protein sequence: CASSYEGGSPLHF.